Presented here are 20 T cell receptor beta chains from one specimen sequenced in a study of T cells after yellow fever vaccination. TCRdb fed the 5' RACE reads into MiXCR, producing one record per CDR3 protein. This sample has just under 600,000 distinct CDR3 sequences; approximately 15% occur once, and the top ten carry roughly 13%. Material: PBMCs, obtained on the day of the yellow fever booster vaccination. The receptors shown here come from a man aged 25-45 years who received the YFV17D yellow fever vaccine.

The rearrangement links TRBV4-2 to TRBJ2-3, with 7 bases matching TRBD1. CDR1 and CDR2 (germline): LGHNA, YNFKEQ. V lost 4 bases to trimming and J lost 2 bases; unmatched junction nucleotides: 6. The CDR3 is made up of 15 amino acids. CDR3 amino acids: CASSPQGSVTDTQYF. The CDR3 DNA follows: TGTGCCAGCAGCCCACAGGGGTCGGTCACAGATACGCAGTATTTT.

The chain employs TRBV11-2 and TRBJ2-7; the match to TRBD2 covers 10 bases. This CDR3 has 19 amino acids. V lost 4 bases to trimming and J lost 1 base; unmatched junction nucleotides: 16. Germline lookup yields CDR1 SGHAT and CDR2 FQNNGV. The DNA of the CDR3 is TGTGCCAGCAGCTCAGGAGGGGGGTTTGGGACTAGCGCTTCCTACGAGCAGTACTTC. Its translation is CASSSGGGFGTSASYEQYF. The variable domain in full, completed from reference TRBV11-2 and TRBJ2-7, reads EAGVAQSPRYKIIEKRQSVAFWCNPISGHATLYWYQQILGQGPKLLIQFQNNGVVDDSQLPKDRFSAERLKGVDSTLKIQPAKLEDSAVYLCASSSGGGFGTSASYEQYFGPGTRLTVT.

In this sample, this clonotype turned up a few times. The chain has TRBV7-9 and TRBJ2-2; TRBD1 or TRBD2 may be the D gene (5 bases each). Germline values: CDR1 SEHNR, CDR2 FQNEAQ (reference sequence). V was cut by 4 bases and J by 4 bases, with 16 bases left in between. The CDR3 runs to 16 residues. CDR3 region: CASSSPTGRGTGELFF. CDR3 nucleotides: TGTGCCAGCAGCTCCCCCACGGGGCGCGGCACCGGGGAGCTGTTTTTT.

The chain combines TRBV27 with TRBJ2-2; 14 positions agree with TRBD2. J lost 3 bases, V lost 5 bases, and 2 bases had no gene match. Germline CDR1 MNHEY, CDR2 SMNVEV (reference sequence). The CDR3 extends over 16 amino acids. The chain's CDR3 is CASSRLAGGYTGELFF. CDR3 nucleotides: TGTGCCAGCAGTCGACTAGCGGGAGGGTACACCGGGGAGCTGTTTTTT.

V usage is TRBV18 and J usage is TRBJ2-4; D may be TRBD1 or TRBD2 (5 bases each). Trimming removed 6 bases from V and 3 bases from J, with 18 bases in between. Germline V CDR1 and CDR2: KGHSH, LQKENI. This CDR3 spans 16 amino acids. The CDR3 loop reads CASSPRGEIHKNIQYF. The CDR3 nucleotides read TGTGCCAGCTCCCCCCGAGGGGAGATTCACAAAAACATTCAGTACTTC.

This clonotype was counted once. The rearrangement joins TRBV5-4 to TRBJ2-7; a weak D match, TRBD1 (7 bases). Trimming took 4 bases from V and 5 from J, leaving 13 bases between them. Germline-derived CDR1 and CDR2 are SGHNT and YYREEE (reference sequence). This CDR3 has 13 residues. The CDR3 spells CASSPTGEDEQYF. CDR3 bases: TGTGCCAGCAGCCCAACAGGGGAGGACGAGCAGTACTTC.

The chain recombines TRBV4-3 with TRBJ2-1, with 10 bases that match TRBD2. This CDR3 is built from 18 residues. V lost 1 base to trimming and J lost 6 bases; unmatched junction nucleotides: 12. The germline V gene has CDR1 LGHNA and CDR2 YSLEER. The CDR3 nucleotides are TGCGCCAGCAGCCAAGCCCGAATGTCGGGACTAGCGACCAATGAGCAGTTCTTC. This sequence encodes CASSQARMSGLATNEQFF.

In its sample, this clonotype was seen a few times. The chain links TRBV18 to TRBJ2-7, with D possibly TRBD2 on 5 matching bases. Trimming stripped 4 bases from V and 6 bases from J, with 10 bases between. Germline-derived CDR1 and CDR2 are KGHSH and LQKENI. The CDR3 runs 12 residues. The CDR3 is CASSLASSEQYF. The DNA for the CDR3 is TGTGCCAGCTCACTGGCTAGCAGCGAGCAGTACTTC.

This chain connects TRBV20-1 to TRBJ2-5, with TRBD2 identical over 8 bases. Germline V gene lookup returns CDR1 DFQATT and CDR2 SNEGSKA (reference sequence). The CDR3 runs to 14 residues. J lost 2 bases, V lost 1 base, and 3 bases had no gene match. The CDR3 sequence is CSARASSGQETQYF. DNA for the CDR3: TGCAGTGCTAGAGCATCTAGCGGGCAAGAGACCCAGTACTTC.

This clonotype was observed at least ten times. The chain carries TRBV29-1 and TRBJ2-1; no clear D. Trimming stripped 7 bases from V and 7 bases from J, with 8 bases between. The germline V gene has CDR1 SQVTM and CDR2 ANQGSEA. The CDR3 has 10 residues. Written as DNA, the CDR3 is TGCAGCGCCGAGAGGAATGAGCAGTTCTTC. Translating it yields CSAERNEQFF.

V is TRBV12-3 or TRBV12-4 and J is TRBJ2-1, with 11 bases lining up with TRBD2. Germline trimming cut 3 bases from V and 7 bases from J; bases unmatched to any gene: 5. The CDR3 is 15 residues long. For the CDR3, the DNA is TGTGCCAGCAGTTTCTCTAGCGGGAGGCTTAATGAGCAGTTCTTC. Translation: CASSFSSGRLNEQFF.

This chain links TRBV6-5 with TRBJ2-1; TRBD2 agrees at 15 bases. This CDR3 has 16 amino acids. V dropped 4 bases and J dropped 7; count of bases not matched to a gene: 5. CDR1 and CDR2 from the germline V gene are MNHEY and SVGAGI. CDR3 in amino acids: CASSSTGTSGRNEQFF. CDR3 nucleotides: TGTGCCAGCAGTTCTACCGGGACTAGCGGGAGGAATGAGCAGTTCTTC.

The sample holds a few counts of this clonotype. The chain employs TRBV27 and TRBJ2-3; D uncertain. The V and J ends lost 0 bases and 0 bases respectively, with 10 bases between them. There are 16 residues in the CDR3. The germline V gene encodes CDR1 MNHEY and CDR2 SMNVEV (reference sequence). In DNA, the CDR3 is TGTGCCAGCAGTTTATCGGGAAGTCTTAGCACAGATACGCAGTATTTT. Its translation is CASSLSGSLSTDTQYF.

This clonotype was picked up a small number of times. The chain combines TRBV20-1 with TRBJ2-1, with 14 nucleotides matching TRBD2. Trimming at V came to 2 bases and at J to 6 bases, leaving 15 bases not matched to a gene. CDR1 and CDR2 (germline): DFQATT, SNEGSKA (reference sequence). The CDR3 has 19 residues. CDR3 sequence reads: CSARTIQIPGLAGVNEQFF. CDR3 in DNA: TGCAGTGCTAGAACCATACAAATACCGGGACTAGCGGGAGTCAATGAGCAGTTCTTC.

The chain combines TRBV21-1 with TRBJ1-1; no check of the table's D call, TRBD1, against the DNA was made. TRBV21-1 is a recognized pseudogene. The CDR3 length is 15 residues. As DNA, the CDR3 is TGTGCCAGCAGCGGCCCGGGACAGCTGAACACTGAAGCTTTCTTT. Translation gives CASSGPGQLNTEAFF.

CDR3 sequence: CSALLAGVNTGELFF. CDR3 DNA: TGCAGTGCTTTACTAGCGGGAGTGAACACCGGGGAGCTGTTTTTT. The rearrangement uses TRBV20-1 and TRBJ2-2, with 11 bases identical to TRBD2. CDR1 is DFQATT, CDR2 SNEGSKA, per germline (reference sequence). V lost 5 bases, J lost 1 base, and 3 bases stayed unmatched. The CDR3 consists of 15 residues.

V gene TRBV5-4 combines with J gene TRBJ2-7; no firm D call. The length of the CDR3 is 14 residues. The V gene's germline CDR1 is SGHNT and CDR2 YYREEE (reference sequence). Trimming took 6 bases from V and 0 from J, leaving 13 bases between them. The DNA for the CDR3 is TGTGCCAGCACCCCCGAGGCATCCTCCTACGAGCAGTACTTC. Its translation: CASTPEASSYEQYF.

The chain uses TRBV6-2 or TRBV6-3 and TRBJ2-7; 8 positions match TRBD2. The germline V gene encodes CDR1 MNHEY and CDR2 SVGEGT. CDR3 length: 16 amino acids. The J segment lost 0 bases and the V segment lost 6 bases, leaving 10 bases of the junction unmatched. The CDR3 here is CASRRGLAGSSYEQYF. The CDR3 DNA follows: TGTGCCAGCAGACGGGGTTTAGCGGGATCCTCCTACGAGCAGTACTTC.

This chain links TRBV9 with TRBJ2-5, with 12 nucleotides matching TRBD2. CDR1 and CDR2 (germline): SGDLS, YYNGEE. The CDR3 runs 15 residues. The J segment lost 4 bases and the V segment lost 6 bases, leaving 7 bases of the junction unmatched. The CDR3 loop reads CASTLLAGGGETQYF. In nucleotides, the CDR3 is TGTGCCAGCACCTTACTAGCGGGAGGTGGAGAGACCCAGTACTTC.

This clonotype was found a few times. DNA of the CDR3: TGTGCCAGCAGTTTACGGCTAGCGAACTACAATGAGCAGTTCTTC. Its translation: CASSLRLANYNEQFF. The chain has TRBV6-2 or TRBV6-3 and TRBJ2-1; tentatively, D is TRBD2 (6 bases). The CDR3 consists of 15 residues. The germline CDR1 and CDR2 sequences are MNHEY and SVGEGT. V lost 4 bases and J 3 bases, leaving 13 bases between the germline ends.